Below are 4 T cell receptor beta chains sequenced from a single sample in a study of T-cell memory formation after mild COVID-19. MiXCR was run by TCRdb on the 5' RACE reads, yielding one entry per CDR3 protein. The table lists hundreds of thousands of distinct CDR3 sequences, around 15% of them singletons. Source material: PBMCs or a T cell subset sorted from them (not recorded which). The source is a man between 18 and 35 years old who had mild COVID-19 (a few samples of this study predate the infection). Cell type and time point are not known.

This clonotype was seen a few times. The CDR3 nucleotides are TGTGCCAGCTCACCCCCGGCGGGCACTCGGGAAGGCTACACCTTC. Its translation: CASSPPAGTREGYTF. J is TRBJ1-2 and V is TRBV18; D not certain. CDR3 length: 15 amino acids. Between the trimmed V and J ends, which lost 3 bases and 8 bases, there was a span of 19 bases. Germline CDR1 is KGHSH and CDR2 is LQKENI.

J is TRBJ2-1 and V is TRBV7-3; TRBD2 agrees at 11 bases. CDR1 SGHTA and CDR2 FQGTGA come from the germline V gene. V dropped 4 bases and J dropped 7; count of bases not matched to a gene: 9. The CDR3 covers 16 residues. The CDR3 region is CASSSIAGGPRNEQFF. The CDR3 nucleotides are TGTGCCAGCAGCTCGATAGCGGGGGGGCCAAGAAATGAGCAGTTCTTC.

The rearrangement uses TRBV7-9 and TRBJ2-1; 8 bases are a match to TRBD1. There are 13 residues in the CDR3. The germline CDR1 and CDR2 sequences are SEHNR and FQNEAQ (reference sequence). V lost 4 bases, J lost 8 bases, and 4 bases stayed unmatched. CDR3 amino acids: CASSYQTGDEQFF. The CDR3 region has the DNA TGTGCCAGCAGCTATCAGACAGGGGATGAGCAGTTCTTC.

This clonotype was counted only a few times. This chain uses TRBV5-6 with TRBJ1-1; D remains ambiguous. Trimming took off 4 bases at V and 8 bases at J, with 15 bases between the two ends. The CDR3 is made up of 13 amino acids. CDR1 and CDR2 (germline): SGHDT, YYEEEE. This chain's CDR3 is CASSLLLEAEAFF. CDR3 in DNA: TGTGCCAGCAGCCTACTACTGGAGGCGGAAGCTTTCTTT.